This TCR beta chain was identified during a study of blood T cells in healthy people across ages. This CDR3 is 16 amino acids long. CDR1 and CDR2 (germline): SGHAT, FQNNGV. The V and J ends lost 5 bases and 1 base, in that order; junction bases with no gene match: 5. A second PCR, run for about 7 to 11 cycles, used a sample-barcoded 5' primer plus a J-beta primer mix. All samples gave at least 2.5 million CDR3-containing paired-end reads. TCRdb re-called the 5' RACE reads through MiXCR, storing one row per CDR3 protein. In the table there are approximately 1,000,000 distinct CDR3 sequences, more than 30% of which are singletons. The study's findings and limits: More naive CD4+ cells and higher diversity marked long-lived donors relative to aged donors. Per million T cells, TCR beta diversity dropped roughly linearly as age increased.

Per sample, extraction of total RNA gave at least 5.5 micrograms in every case. Only a few counts were recorded for this clonotype. Its target is not known. This sequence was found in a young man in good health. Input material: blood. The chain carries TRBV11-2 and TRBJ2-3, with TRBD2 matching over 11 bases. The CDR3 loop reads CASSEILAGGTDTQYF. In DNA form, the CDR3 reads TGTGCCAGCAGCGAAATACTAGCGGGGGGCACAGATACGCAGTATTTT.